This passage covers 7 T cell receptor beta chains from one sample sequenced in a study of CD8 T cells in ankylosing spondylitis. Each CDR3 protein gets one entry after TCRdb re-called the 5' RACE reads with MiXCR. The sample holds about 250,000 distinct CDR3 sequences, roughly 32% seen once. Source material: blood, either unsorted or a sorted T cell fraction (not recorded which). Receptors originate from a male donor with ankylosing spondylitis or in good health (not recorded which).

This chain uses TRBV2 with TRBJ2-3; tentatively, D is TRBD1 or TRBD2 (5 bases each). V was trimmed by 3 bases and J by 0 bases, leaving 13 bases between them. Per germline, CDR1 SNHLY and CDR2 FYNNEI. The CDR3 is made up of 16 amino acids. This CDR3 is CASSDRPGPSTDTQYF. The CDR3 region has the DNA TGTGCCAGCAGTGATCGGCCGGGACCTAGCACAGATACGCAGTATTTT.

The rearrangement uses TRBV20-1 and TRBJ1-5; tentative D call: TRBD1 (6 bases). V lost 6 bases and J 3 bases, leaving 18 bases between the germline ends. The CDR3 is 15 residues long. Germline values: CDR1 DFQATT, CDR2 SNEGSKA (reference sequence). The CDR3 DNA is TGCAGTGCCCGGGCGGACAGCGCGCCCAATCAGCCCCAGCATTTT. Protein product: CSARADSAPNQPQHF.

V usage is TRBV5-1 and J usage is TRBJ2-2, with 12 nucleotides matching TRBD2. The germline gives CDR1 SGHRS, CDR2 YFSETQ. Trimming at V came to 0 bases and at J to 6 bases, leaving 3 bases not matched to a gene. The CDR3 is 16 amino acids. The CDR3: CASSLGRLAGAGELFF. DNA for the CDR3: TGCGCCAGCAGCTTGGGCCGACTAGCGGGGGCCGGGGAGCTGTTTTTT.

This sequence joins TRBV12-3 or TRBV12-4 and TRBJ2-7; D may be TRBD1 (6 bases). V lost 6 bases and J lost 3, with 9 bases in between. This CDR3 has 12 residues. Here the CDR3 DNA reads TGTGCCAGCAGAACAGGGTACTACGAGCAGTACTTC. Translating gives CASRTGYYEQYF.

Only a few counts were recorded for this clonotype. Here the CDR3 reads CSARYGIGQETQYF. CDR3 nucleotides: TGCAGTGCTAGATACGGCATCGGCCAAGAGACCCAGTACTTC. The J gene is TRBJ2-5, the V gene TRBV20-1; no definite D call. V was cut by 2 bases and J by 1 base, with 11 bases left in between. The CDR3 has 14 residues. The germline gives CDR1 DFQATT, CDR2 SNEGSKA (reference sequence).

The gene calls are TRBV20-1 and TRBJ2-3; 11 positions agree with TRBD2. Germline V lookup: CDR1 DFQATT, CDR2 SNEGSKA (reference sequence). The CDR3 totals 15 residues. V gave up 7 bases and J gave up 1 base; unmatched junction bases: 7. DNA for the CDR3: TGCAGTGGGGTTAGCGGGGGGGGTGGCACAGATACGCAGTATTTT. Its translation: CSGVSGGGGTDTQYF.

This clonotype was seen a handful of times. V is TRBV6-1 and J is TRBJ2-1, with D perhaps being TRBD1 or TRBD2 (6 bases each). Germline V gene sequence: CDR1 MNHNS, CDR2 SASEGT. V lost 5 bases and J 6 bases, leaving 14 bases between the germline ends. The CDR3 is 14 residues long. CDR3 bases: TGTGCCAGCAGTCGTGGGGGGCCCCTCAATGAGCAGTTCTTC. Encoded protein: CASSRGGPLNEQFF.